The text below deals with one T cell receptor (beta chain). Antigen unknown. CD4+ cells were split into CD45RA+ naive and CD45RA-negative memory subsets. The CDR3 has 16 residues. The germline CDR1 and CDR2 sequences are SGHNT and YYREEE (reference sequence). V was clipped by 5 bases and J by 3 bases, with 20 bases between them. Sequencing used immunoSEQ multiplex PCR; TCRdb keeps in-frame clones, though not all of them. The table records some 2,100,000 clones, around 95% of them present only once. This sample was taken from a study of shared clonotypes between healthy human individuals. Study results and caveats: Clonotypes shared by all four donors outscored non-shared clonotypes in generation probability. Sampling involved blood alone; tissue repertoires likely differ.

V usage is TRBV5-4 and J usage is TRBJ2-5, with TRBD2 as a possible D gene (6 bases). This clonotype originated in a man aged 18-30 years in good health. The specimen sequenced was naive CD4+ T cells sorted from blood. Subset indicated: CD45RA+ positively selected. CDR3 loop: CASSPGGRPGEETQYF. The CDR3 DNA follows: TGTGCCAGCAGTCCCGGAGGGCGACCGGGGGAAGAGACCCAGTACTTC.